This T cell receptor beta chain was identified in a study of regulatory T cells in long-lasting Graves disease (dated by TCRdb to 2020 to 2022). For the wider study: In the newly diagnosed Graves' disease group, patients had been taking antithyroid drugs for less than 3 months. This study used TCR sequencing and RNA sequencing of peripheral blood to compare persistent Graves' disease patients against newly diagnosed Graves' disease patients. The study was conducted in China and was registered as a clinical trial. A total of 35 or so samples were covered by TCR sequencing, comprising some 13 persistent and around 20 newly diagnosed Graves' disease patients.

This clonotype was seen repeatedly, ten times or more. The antigen it recognizes is unknown. No qualities accompany the bases; no much larger clone lies one base away. General study outcomes and caveats: Because the primary lesion, thyroid tissue, could not be accessed, the study looked at peripheral blood alone. The small sample size was acknowledged by the authors as a limitation that may reduce accuracy. Patients with persistent disease shared more public clonotypes (roughly 2,900) than newly diagnosed patients did (966). Only the TCR beta chain was sequenced and analyzed. Compared with newly diagnosed patients, persistent Graves' disease patients had lower TCR Shannon entropy and fewer highly expanded clones, which suggests clonal expansion. TRBV28, TRBJ1-2 and TRBJ2-5 were preferentially used in persistent disease, while TRBV20-1 and TRBJ2-1 were favored in newly diagnosed disease.

Counted from cysteine to phenylalanine, this CDR3 has 15 amino acids. Of all the DNA, just the CDR3 is kept, 45 bases in frame from base 1. The germline ends are 15 bases apart after V is trimmed by 1 base and J by 10 bases. CDR1 and CDR2, per the germline V gene, are SGHRS and YFSETQ. The sample's time point, from its label and the paper: newly diagnosed GD, antithyroid drugs for less than 3 months. RNA was extracted from PBMCs in TRIzol for both TCR sequencing and RNA sequencing. The diagnosis of Graves' disease was made according to American Thyroid Association guidelines. The patients came from an endocrinology department in Xi'an, China. From each patient, approximately 9.9 milliliters of peripheral blood was collected into an EDTA anticoagulant tube. Ficoll Paque Plus density gradient separation was used to isolate PBMCs, and no further T cell sorting was done. An Agilent 2100 Bioanalyzer and agarose gel were used to check RNA quality, and a NanoDrop 2000 was used to measure RNA concentration.

The library came from multiplex PCR. The instrument was an Illumina HiSeq 4000. CDR3 regions were amplified by Arm-PCR with iRepertoire HTBI primers to construct TCR beta libraries. Before sequencing, the PCR products underwent gel purification. In the authors' own workflow: A total of 62 TRBV and some 15 TRBJ segments were identified across samples and were used for gene usage analysis of CDR3 amino acid clonotypes. COPE and FqMerger were used to merge filtered high-quality paired reads into contigs. Contigs were aligned with BLAST to IMGT TRBV, TRBD and TRBJ reference genes, and CDR3 was defined per IMGT. Clonotypes above 0.1% frequency were classified as highly expanded clones. Shannon entropy was used to measure repertoire diversity, and the Gini coefficient was used to measure V-J evenness. A clonotype found in more than one individual was treated as public. TCRdb cleaned the public reads at Q25 with fastp, built clones with MiXCR and kept in-frame beta chains. A single entry per CDR3 protein holds the most common genes and DNA from its merged rows. TCRdb's processing, not the authors' own work, is the source of the V and J calls. The sample table lists approximately 440,000 distinct CDR3 sequences, about 17% of them with a count of one. 9% to 15% of the sample comes from the top ten.

The same data also contributed to another study, on T cells in Graves' hyperthyroidism and ophthalmopathy. The second paper further reports: A patient counted as having stable Graves' hyperthyroidism if no progression to ophthalmopathy occurred over 18 months of follow-up. Hyperthyroidism patients were newly diagnosed, with disease duration under 2 months, and aged 18 to 65 years. Exclusion was applied to patients with uncontrolled infections, other autoimmune diseases, pregnancy or lactation. Diagnoses were based on clinical symptoms, serum thyroxine and TRAb, thyroid ultrasound and orbital computed tomography. For the first round of RT-PCR on the TCR CDR3, the HTBI primer set was used together with the Qiagen OneStep RT-PCR kit. Most expanded thyroid clonotypes (frequency above 0.001) were also found in blood, which suggests that blood repertoires may mirror thyroid immune responses. A model built on a 13 V-J signature distinguished ophthalmopathy from stable hyperthyroidism, reaching about 89% sensitivity and about 81% specificity in cross-validation and 80%/75% in testing. In validation, the model predicted progression to ophthalmopathy a median of roughly six months before onset, with around 70% sensitivity and about 72% specificity. To identify distinguishing TCR V-J signatures, a discovery cohort of 90 to 100 patients was used, comprising 43 with Graves' ophthalmopathy and under 60 with stable Graves' hyperthyroidism. Whether ophthalmopathy could be predicted prospectively was tested in an independent validation cohort made up of some 20 hyperthyroidism patients plus 17 patients who later progressed to ophthalmopathy. The approximately 100 discovery patients were divided at random into training and test sets in a 7:3 ratio. In roughly six Graves' hyperthyroidism patients, the study also compared T-cell repertoires from thyroid tissue with T-cell repertoires from blood. Once sampling was done, hyperthyroidism patients were given methimazole at a starting dose of 30 mg daily, whereas ophthalmopathy patients were given high-dose intravenous methylprednisolone. A second multiplex PCR round built the libraries, followed by size selection and purification. The libraries were sequenced on an Illumina HiSeq2000 using paired-end 100 bp reads. SOAPnuke was used to process the raw data, with reads discarded if the reads contained adapters or uncalled bases, had a mean Phred below 15, or lacked an exact constant-primer or identifier match. High-quality paired reads were merged using COPE v1.2.5, and each unique nucleotide sequence was defined as a clonotype. Clonotypes were aligned to IMGT TRBV, TRBD and TRBJ reference segments using MiTCR v1.1. Only V-J combinations with frequency above 0.0001, covering about 99% of repertoires, were analysed. The TCS score was defined as the ratio of F50 (clonal expansion) to E x V (chaos), calculated using BLOSUM62-based TCRdist between CDR3 peptides within each V-J. Welch's t-statistics and random forest reduced fewer than 600 V-J features to 13, which were used in a naive Bayes classifier (R e1071). No statistical method was used to fix the sample size in advance, and group allocation was not hidden from the investigators. The paper reports TCR Vbeta CDR3 sequencing of approximately 140 peripheral blood samples: fewer than 50 ophthalmopathy, about 75 hyperthyroidism and 17 progressor patients.

The material was peripheral blood mononuclear cells (PBMCs), obtained at new diagnosis, from a patient treated with antithyroid drugs. The chain employs TRBV5-1 and TRBJ1-6; a weak D assignment points to TRBD1 (5 bases agree). The sequence was obtained from a man aged 35-49 years with Graves disease. Donor details come from another sample of the same person, matched by shared clones. CDR3 protein: CASSLRTGDSSPLHF. The bases read TGCGCCAGCAGCTTGCGAACAGGAGATTCCTCACCCCTCCACTTT.